This T cell receptor (beta chain) stems from a study of blood T cell repertoires in COVID-19. Turning to the study itself: The United States, Italy and Spain were the sources of the acute and convalescent COVID-19 samples. In each case, the material was cDNA or gDNA derived from T cells, B-cell-depleted T cells, or PBMCs.

Profiled with immunoSEQ multiplex PCR; TCRdb holds only in-frame clones, not every one. The sample records fewer than 250,000 clones, roughly 87% being singletons. With 4 bases removed from V and 4 bases from J, the gap between germline ends came to 11 bases. Germline assignment: CDR1 MNHEY and CDR2 SVGAGI. There are 14 residues in the CDR3. The sample taken for sequencing was peripheral blood. The receptor was isolated from a woman aged 60-75 years with COVID-19, enrolled during active disease. The chain combines TRBV6-5 with TRBJ2-1, with TRBD1 as a possible D gene (6 bases). The CDR3 region is CASSSGQIYNEQFF. The DNA of the CDR3 is TGTGCCAGCAGTTCTGGACAGATATACAATGAGCAGTTCTTC.